This record concerns one T cell receptor beta chain sequence. Its antigen is undetermined. Naive CD45RA+ and memory CD45RA-negative subsets were split from CD4+ cells. V was trimmed by 3 bases and J by 7 bases, leaving 6 bases between them. This CDR3 is built from 11 residues. Looked up from germline, CDR1 is SGHTA and CDR2 is FQGTGA. This record belongs to a study of shared clonotypes between healthy human individuals. Study details: With ages of 18 to 49, the donors were a couple of women and a few men. Whole-study results and caveats: Shared clonotypes: about 5.3% naive CD4, about 3.5% naive CD8, roughly 2.2% memory CD4, 0.4% memory CD8. Among non-shared clonotypes, generation probabilities were lower than among those shared by all four donors.

Profiling relied on immunoSEQ multiplex PCR, and the TCRdb table lists in-frame clones only, not all of them. The sample contains 2 million to 2.5 million clones, 80% to 95% of which appear only once. The gene calls are TRBV7-3 and TRBJ2-5; unclear D gene. The clonotype comes from a man aged 18 to 30 in good health. Some clones in this sample may be carry-over from other donors' samples. Specimen: naive CD4+ T cells from PBMCs. Subset meaning: CD45RA+ positively selected. The CDR3: CASSFGGTQYF. The CDR3 nucleotides are TGTGCCAGCAGCTTTGGCGGGACCCAGTACTTC.